Sequencing of this TCR beta chain was carried out in a study of control samples from healthy donors and cancer patients. Assay: immunoSEQ multiplex PCR; the TCRdb copy retains only in-frame clones and omits some. The table includes some 130,000 clones, approximately 94% detected once. The germline CDR1 and CDR2 sequences are LNHDA and SQIVND (reference sequence). The V gene end was trimmed by 5 bases and the J gene end by 4 bases; junction bases not matched to a gene: 11. CDR3 length: 16 residues. The source of this sequence is a man over 45 with head and neck cancer. This sequence joins TRBV19 and TRBJ1-2; 9 positions agree with TRBD1. Sequences were obtained from PBMCs. In nucleotides, the CDR3 is TGTGCCAGTAGTGCTCAAGACAGGGGGTCCCTCTATGGCTACACCTTC. This encodes CASSAQDRGSLYGYTF.